This T cell receptor beta chain was sequenced for a study of blood T cell repertoires in COVID-19. Whole-study context: Samples taken during acute and convalescent COVID-19 were collected in the United States, Italy and Spain. PBMCs, B-cell-depleted T cells, or T cells provided the cDNA or gDNA that made up the material.

The CDR3 extends over 14 amino acids. CDR1 and CDR2 from the germline V gene are LNHNV and YYDKDF (reference sequence). V gave up 5 bases and J gave up 5 bases, with 10 bases separating them. Authors' processing steps: Reference gene primer amplification gave estimated nucleated cell counts. Only in-frame clones appear in the TCRdb table, and some are missing; sequencing was by immunoSEQ multiplex PCR. That table is the source of V, J and clone size, and D and trimming were worked out from the DNA. The sample lists about 250,000 clones; around 88% were seen once. J is TRBJ1-6 and V is TRBV15, with unresolved D. The clonotype comes from an elderly man with acute or convalescent COVID-19. The material sequenced was peripheral blood. The CDR3 loop is CATSARENNSPLHF. CDR3 bases: TGTGCCACCAGCGCCCGGGAGAATAATTCACCCCTCCACTTT.